This TCR beta chain was sequenced for a study of Ad26.COV2.S vaccination and SARS-CoV-2 variants. There are 15 residues in the CDR3. The V gene lost 6 bases and the J gene lost 0 bases, with 12 bases spanning the gap. Germline V CDR1 and CDR2: LGHDT, YNNKEL (reference sequence). As to treatment: approximately 18 received Ad26.COV2.S at low or high dose, single or two shots; 5 received placebo; per-sample allocation not given. At day 63 after the first vaccine or placebo injection, samples were drawn. Within Boston, the person who donated was an adult of 18-55 years. This clone was seen a single time. Its antigen is not known. The method was immunoSEQ multiplex PCR; TCRdb's version includes in-frame clones alone and lacks a portion of them. The data contain around 300,000 clones, 65% to 90% of them singletons. Findings and caveats of the study: Vaccine and placebo recipients had comparable breadth of non-spike TCRs.

This material consisted of peripheral blood, taken in a trial of Ad26.COV2.S vaccine versus placebo. This TCR was sampled from a person between 18 and 60 years old who received the Ad26.COV2.S COVID-19 vaccine or a placebo. This sequence joins TRBV3-1 (or the pseudogene TRBV3-2) and TRBJ2-1; D gene uncertain. Here the CDR3 DNA reads TGTGCCAGCAGTCTGACACTAAGCTCCTACAATGAGCAGTTCTTC. Residues: CASSLTLSSYNEQFF.